The 32 T cell receptor beta chains presented below share a single source sample, sequenced in a study of CD8+ T cells in alopecia areata. Regarding treatment: oral pan-JAK inhibitor, 5-10 mg twice daily. Extracted RNA was reverse transcribed, and the resulting cDNA served as sequencing template. TCRdb's copy holds only in-frame clones and misses some; the assay was immunoSEQ multiplex PCR. The sample yields around 200,000 clones, roughly 62% seen once. Sample: CD8+ T cells sorted from blood, taken at week 24, from a patient treated with tofacitinib. Every receptor here comes from a human donor with alopecia areata.

The chain uses TRBV30 and TRBJ1-2; no reliable D call. The CDR3 runs to 13 residues. Germline CDR1 and CDR2: GTSNPN and SVGIG (reference sequence). Trimming stripped 0 bases from V and 4 bases from J, with 9 bases between. CDR3 in DNA: TGTGCCTGGAGTGTAGGTGGCTCCTATGGCTACACCTTC. It codes for CAWSVGGSYGYTF. The full variable domain, in which reference TRBV30 and TRBJ1-2 provide the parts outside the CDR3, is SQTIHQWPATLVQPVGSPLSLECTVEGTSNPNLYWYRQAAGRGLQLLFYSVGIGQISSEVPQNLSASRPQDRQFILSSKKLLLSDSGFYLCAWSVGGSYGYTFGSGTRLTVV.

This clone was seen at least ten times. The CDR3 DNA is TGTGCCAGCAGCCTACGACAGGGGGATTACGGGGAGCTGTTTTTT. Encoded protein: CASSLRQGDYGELFF. The J gene is TRBJ2-2, the V gene TRBV11-2; the match to TRBD1 covers 9 bases. The CDR3 loop spans 15 amino acids. V shed 5 bases, J shed 7 bases, and the junction held 8 bases outside the gene matches. Germline CDR1 and CDR2: SGHAT and FQNNGV.

J is TRBJ2-1 and V is TRBV5-6; D possibly corresponds to TRBD1 (6 bases). Trimming cost V 0 bases and J 16 bases, with 14 bases left between them. Looked up from germline, CDR1 is SGHDT and CDR2 is YYEEEE. This CDR3 is 12 amino acids long. The CDR3 nucleotides read TGTGCCAGCAGCTTGGACAGGGTTACTCAATTCTTC. This sequence encodes CASSLDRVTQFF.

The chain has TRBV11-2 and TRBJ2-7, with 9 positions matching TRBD1. V trimming: 1 base; J trimming: 5 bases; junction bases outside the gene matches: 3. Germline loops: CDR1 SGHAT, CDR2 FQNNGV. This CDR3 spans 14 amino acids. The CDR3 loop is CASSLGQGGDEQYF. The CDR3, as DNA: TGTGCCAGCAGCTTAGGACAGGGGGGGGACGAGCAGTACTTC.

A few counts support this clone. CDR3 in DNA: TGTGCCTGGAGTCGCGGGGGGGCAACTGAAGCTTTCTTT. Translating gives CAWSRGGATEAFF. The rearrangement links TRBV30 to TRBJ1-1; maybe TRBD1 (6 bases). V gave up 2 bases and J gave up 5 bases, with 12 bases separating them. CDR3 length: 13 residues. The germline CDR1 and CDR2 sequences are GTSNPN and SVGIG (reference sequence).

This clone has a handful of counts. The chain uses TRBV10-3 and TRBJ2-5, with a weak D call TRBD2 (5 bases). This CDR3 has 14 residues. Per the germline V gene, CDR1 is ENHRY and CDR2 is SYGVKD. Trimming removed 3 bases from V and 2 bases from J, with 10 bases in between. CDR3 sequence: CAISDPDLQETQYF. CDR3 in DNA: TGTGCCATCAGTGACCCGGACTTACAAGAGACCCAGTACTTC.

The CDR3 here is CASSTGQGYEQYF. In DNA form, the CDR3 reads TGCGCCAGCAGCACCGGACAGGGCTACGAGCAGTACTTC. The chain uses TRBV5-1 and TRBJ2-7; 8 nucleotides align to TRBD1. Germline V gene data show CDR1 as SGHRS and CDR2 as YFSETQ. Unmatched junction bases numbered 3, after V lost 4 bases and J lost 3 bases. CDR3 length equals 13 residues.

V usage is TRBV27 and J usage is TRBJ2-7; 8 nucleotides line up with TRBD1. Germline loops: CDR1 MNHEY, CDR2 SMNVEV (reference sequence). Trimming took 5 bases from V and 3 from J; bases not matched to a gene: 12. This CDR3 is built from 16 residues. The CDR3: CASSAYSGTGGYEQYF. The CDR3 nucleotides read TGTGCCAGCAGTGCCTACTCCGGGACAGGAGGCTACGAGCAGTACTTC.

This chain joins TRBV5-6 and TRBJ2-2; TRBD2 is a possible D gene (6 bases). V lost 1 base and J 1 base, leaving 8 bases between the germline ends. The germline CDR1 and CDR2 sequences are SGHDT and YYEEEE. The CDR3 spans 15 residues. CDR3 sequence reads: CASSLTSLNTGELFF. In DNA, the CDR3 is TGTGCCAGCAGCTTGACTAGCTTGAACACCGGGGAGCTGTTTTTT.

V gene TRBV13 combines with J gene TRBJ2-4; tentatively, D is TRBD1 (6 bases). CDR1 and CDR2 from the germline V gene are PRHDT and FYEKMQ (reference sequence). V lost 4 bases and J lost 3, with 16 bases in between. The CDR3 is 16 residues long. CDR3 coding DNA: TGTGCCAGCAGCTCGCGGCAGGGGATAATCAAAAACATTCAGTACTTC. Protein: CASSSRQGIIKNIQYF.

This clone appeared a single time. This chain's CDR3 is CATSRVAYTQDQETQYF. CDR3 nucleotides: TGTGCCACCAGCAGAGTAGCGTACACACAGGACCAAGAGACCCAGTACTTC. The V and J genes are TRBV15 and TRBJ2-5; D may correspond to TRBD1 or TRBD2 (5 bases each). Deletions cut 1 base from V and 0 bases from J, with 15 bases between. The V gene's germline CDR1 is LNHNV and CDR2 YYDKDF (reference sequence). This CDR3 is built from 17 residues.

V is TRBV7-9 and J is TRBJ1-1; 11 nucleotides agree with TRBD1. Germline trimming cut 5 bases from V and 2 bases from J; bases unmatched to any gene: 7. This CDR3 spans 16 amino acids. CDR1 is SEHNR and CDR2 is FQNEAQ in the germline V gene (reference sequence). The DNA for the CDR3 is TGTGCCAGCAGCAAGACCGGGACAGGGGGAAACACTGAAGCTTTCTTT. Translated: CASSKTGTGGNTEAFF.

This chain connects TRBV4-1 to TRBJ1-2; TRBD1 is a possible D gene (6 bases). CDR3 length: 11 residues. V lost 5 bases and J lost 7, with 8 bases in between. Germline CDR1 and CDR2: MGHRA and YSYEKL. DNA of the CDR3: TGCGCCAGCAGCGGGGGGGCTGGCTACACCTTC. It translates to CASSGGAGYTF.

The rearrangement uses TRBV19 and TRBJ2-2, with 12 bases lining up with TRBD2. The CDR3 spans 17 residues. Germline CDR1 LNHDA, CDR2 SQIVND (reference sequence). V dropped 6 bases and J dropped 2; count of bases not matched to a gene: 7. The CDR3 here is CASSITSGGPNTGELFF. In nucleotides, the CDR3 is TGTGCCAGTAGCATAACTAGCGGGGGGCCAAACACCGGGGAGCTGTTTTTT. Together with reference TRBV19 and TRBJ2-2, the CDR3 gives the full variable domain: DGGITQSPKYLFRKEGQNVTLSCEQNLNHDAMYWYRQDPGQGLRLIYYSQIVNDFQKGDIAEGYSVSREKKESFPLTVTSAQKNPTAFYLCASSITSGGPNTGELFFGEGSRLTVL.

CDR3 bases: TGTGCCAGCACCCCTCTTAGCGGTACCTACGAGCAGTACTTC. The encoded protein is CASTPLSGTYEQYF. V and J are TRBV7-2 and TRBJ2-7; TRBD2 is a possible D gene (6 bases). Germline lookup yields CDR1 SGHTA and CDR2 FQGNSA. The CDR3 loop spans 14 amino acids. With 7 bases removed from V and 2 bases from J, the gap between germline ends came to 15 bases.

This sequence joins TRBV5-1 and TRBJ1-1, with 9 nucleotides matching TRBD1. Trimming at V came to 4 bases and at J to 6 bases, leaving 7 bases not matched to a gene. The CDR3 is 14 residues long. Germline V CDR1 and CDR2: SGHRS, YFSETQ. The CDR3 region has the DNA TGCGCCAGCAGCAAACAGGGGGCATTCTCTGAAGCTTTCTTT. This sequence encodes CASSKQGAFSEAFF. Variable domain in full (rest from reference TRBV5-1 and TRBJ1-1): KAGVTQTPRYLIKTRGQQVTLSCSPISGHRSVSWYQQTPGQGLQFLFEYFSETQRNKGNFPGRFSGRQFSNSRSEMNVSTLELGDSALYLCASSKQGAFSEAFFGQGTRLTVV.

J is TRBJ2-3 and V is TRBV30; TRBD2 matches 7 bases. CDR3 size: 14 residues. Unmatched junction bases numbered 9, after V lost 7 bases and J lost 2 bases. Germline V gene sequence: CDR1 GTSNPN, CDR2 SVGIG (reference sequence). CDR3 sequence: CAFTGGVSTDTQYF. The CDR3 DNA reads TGTGCCTTCACTGGGGGGGTTTCCACAGATACGCAGTATTTT.

The chain joins TRBV13 to TRBJ2-7; D gene uncertain. This CDR3 is 14 amino acids long. The V gene lost 0 bases and the J gene lost 8 bases, with 14 bases spanning the gap. Germline values: CDR1 PRHDT, CDR2 FYEKMQ (reference sequence). The CDR3 reads CASSLGGTSEKQYF. The CDR3 nucleotides are TGTGCCAGCAGCTTAGGGGGAACCAGCGAGAAGCAGTACTTC.

J is TRBJ1-5 and V is TRBV6-5, with TRBD1 as a possible D gene (5 bases). Germline-derived CDR1 and CDR2 are MNHEY and SVGAGI. Trimming pared 0 bases from V and 4 bases from J, leaving 10 bases between. CDR3 size: 15 residues. CDR3: CASSYSKGRNQPQHF. DNA for the CDR3: TGTGCCAGCAGTTACTCTAAGGGGCGAAATCAGCCCCAGCATTTT.

The CDR3 region has the DNA TGTGCCAGCAATTTCCTAAAATTCGACGGGACAGGGTATCACGAGCAGTACTTC. This gives the protein CASNFLKFDGTGYHEQYF. The chain has TRBV27 and TRBJ2-7; 9 positions agree with TRBD1. The CDR3 length is 18 residues. V was clipped by 7 bases and J by 5 bases; unmatched bases: 21. The V gene's germline CDR1 is MNHEY and CDR2 SMNVEV (reference sequence).

The chain is built from TRBV7-8 and TRBJ1-1; D is unclear. Per germline, CDR1 SGHVS and CDR2 FQNEAQ. This CDR3 comprises 14 residues. V was clipped by 4 bases and J by 1 base, with 10 bases between them. CDR3 DNA: TGTGCCAGCAGCTCACGGACTGCGAACACTGAAGCTTTCTTT. Its protein is CASSSRTANTEAFF.

The J gene is TRBJ2-3, the V gene TRBV25-1; TRBD1 or TRBD2 may be the D gene (5 bases each). Trimming cost V 10 bases and J 2 bases, with 16 bases left between them. The CDR3 totals 14 residues. The germline gives CDR1 MGHDK, CDR2 SYGVNS. The DNA of the CDR3 is TGTGCCACCAACCCGGGACCCCTCACAGATACGCAGTATTTT. It codes for CATNPGPLTDTQYF.

J is TRBJ2-7 and V is TRBV6-6; perhaps TRBD1 as D (6 bases). Germline CDR1 is MNHNY and CDR2 is SVGAGI (reference sequence). The V gene lost 5 bases and the J gene lost 0 bases, with 14 bases spanning the gap. CDR3 size: 15 residues. The CDR3 DNA reads TGTGCCAGCAGTGTCGAGGGACAATCCTCCTACGAGCAGTACTTC. Encoded protein: CASSVEGQSSYEQYF.

The chain joins TRBV5-6 to TRBJ2-1; 12 nucleotides agree with TRBD2. Germline trimming cut 2 bases from V and 8 bases from J; bases unmatched to any gene: 5. The CDR3 consists of 15 residues. Germline CDR1 and CDR2: SGHDT and YYEEEE. The CDR3 here is CASSFPSGGADEQFF. In DNA, the CDR3 is TGTGCCAGCAGCTTTCCTAGCGGGGGGGCCGATGAGCAGTTCTTC.

This clone was seen a handful of times. The V and J genes are TRBV27 and TRBJ1-1, with 7 bases fitting TRBD1. Germline V gives CDR1 MNHEY, CDR2 SMNVEV (reference sequence). The CDR3 is 17 residues long. Unmatched junction bases numbered 15, after V lost 8 bases and J lost 0 bases. Written as DNA, the CDR3 is TGTGCCAGCGGGACAGCGGGGACTGTGGTAATGAACACTGAAGCTTTCTTT. This encodes CASGTAGTVVMNTEAFF.

The V and J genes are TRBV30 and TRBJ1-1; 7 bases map to TRBD1. In germline, CDR1 is GTSNPN, CDR2 SVGIG (reference sequence). The CDR3 has 15 residues. Germline trimming cut 5 bases from V and 0 bases from J; bases unmatched to any gene: 9. CDR3 in amino acids: CAWHRSRGMNTEAFF. The CDR3 bases are TGTGCCTGGCATCGATCCAGGGGGATGAACACTGAAGCTTTCTTT.

The V and J genes are TRBV5-6 and TRBJ1-1; D gene ambiguous. With 3 bases removed from V and 6 bases from J, the gap between germline ends came to 6 bases. Germline V gene lookup returns CDR1 SGHDT and CDR2 YYEEEE. The CDR3 runs 11 residues. The CDR3: CASSSSAEAFF. In DNA, the CDR3 is TGTGCCAGCAGCTCCTCGGCTGAAGCTTTCTTT.

The chain is built from TRBV25-1 and TRBJ2-7; TRBD2 matches 8 bases. CDR3 length equals 15 residues. Per the germline V gene, CDR1 is MGHDK and CDR2 is SYGVNS. Trimming cost V 3 bases and J 2 bases; bases outside gene matches: 6. For the CDR3, the DNA is TGTGCCAGCAGTGATTGGAGCGGGGGACCCTACGAGCAGTACTTC. It encodes CASSDWSGGPYEQYF.

CDR3 bases: TGCAGCGTTGAAGGGTGGGACAGGAAAGAAGAGACCCAGTACTTC. Protein: CSVEGWDRKEETQYF. The V call is TRBV29-1, the J call TRBJ2-5; 8 nucleotides match TRBD1. With 1 base clipped from V and 3 bases from J, the junction kept 7 bases outside the gene matches. The germline V gene has CDR1 SQVTM and CDR2 ANQGSEA. The length of the CDR3 is 15 residues.

The chain is built from TRBV7-2 and TRBJ2-5; possible D gene TRBD2, 6 bases. There are 16 residues in the CDR3. V was cut by 2 bases and J by 2 bases, with 15 bases left in between. Per germline, CDR1 SGHTA and CDR2 FQGNSA. CDR3 in amino acids: CASSLLVAGKQETQYF. CDR3 coding DNA: TGTGCCAGCAGCTTATTGGTGGCGGGGAAGCAAGAGACCCAGTACTTC.

V gene TRBV7-9 combines with J gene TRBJ2-1; the match to TRBD1 covers 10 bases. CDR1 and CDR2 (germline): SEHNR, FQNEAQ (reference sequence). This CDR3 is built from 12 residues. V dropped 5 bases and J dropped 9; count of bases not matched to a gene: 1. As DNA, the CDR3 is TGTGCCAGCAGCCGACAGGGGGCTGAGCAGTTCTTC. It specifies CASSRQGAEQFF.

The CDR3 DNA reads as TGCGCCAGCAGCCGCCTTCCTGGAAACACCATATATTTT. This sequence encodes CASSRLPGNTIYF. The chain couples TRBV4-1 to TRBJ1-3, with D unresolved. Germline CDR1 and CDR2: MGHRA and YSYEKL. This CDR3 region has 13 residues. V shed 4 bases and J shed 2 bases, with 6 bases lying between them.